The clone carrying this T cell receptor beta chain was seen ten or more times. As yet, its antigen is unknown. Time point: persistent/refractory GD, antithyroid drugs over 5 years with positive TRAb. The TCR library was prepared using RNA isolated from PBMCs. Germline CDR1 is MGHDK and CDR2 is SYGVNS. V was clipped by 7 bases and J by 6 bases; unmatched bases: 13. The CDR3 spans 15 residues. This entry belongs to a study of regulatory T cells in long-lasting Graves disease. Broader study findings: Sample size, which was small, may have reduced accuracy. Compared with new cases, persistent Graves' patients showed reduced TCR diversity.

iRepertoire HTBI primers and Arm-PCR of CDR3 regions built TCR beta libraries. MiXCR, run by TCRdb on the multiplex PCR reads, gives a single entry per CDR3 protein. The sample consists of about half a million distinct CDR3 sequences, 20% to 25% of them appearing once. Source: peripheral blood mononuclear cells (PBMCs), taken when the disease was refractory, from a patient treated with antithyroid drugs. The chain couples TRBV25-1 to TRBJ1-2, with 8 bases identical to TRBD1. The origin of this receptor is a female donor with Graves disease. This CDR3 reads CASTKRTGFNHGYTF. For the CDR3, the DNA is TGTGCCAGCACTAAACGGACAGGGTTTAATCATGGCTACACCTTC.